Included here is one T cell receptor (beta chain) sequence, with context. This sample is drawn from a study of blood T cells in healthy people across ages. Through a sample-barcoded 5' primer and a J-beta primer mix, a second PCR was run for roughly 6 to 11 cycles. MiXCR, applied by TCRdb to the 5' RACE reads, yields one record per CDR3 protein. The data contain about 1.6 million distinct CDR3 sequences, roughly 30% of them singletons. The CDR3 is made up of 15 amino acids. V shed 4 bases and J 8 bases; nucleotides not matched to a gene: 8. CDR1 MNHNS and CDR2 SASEGT come from the germline V gene. The donors, healthy Caucasians from Russia, were aged about 6 to 95.

Specimen: blood. The sequence came from a woman in her twenties or thirties in good health. The gene calls are TRBV6-1 and TRBJ2-3; 11 bases align to TRBD1. Here the CDR3 DNA reads TGTGCCAGCAGTGGGGACAGGGGGGGACCTTTTACGCAGTATTTT. This sequence encodes CASSGDRGGPFTQYF.